This TCR beta chain was recovered during a study of T cell repertoires in ileal Crohn's disease. Study as a whole: About half received postoperative treatment, about a dozen with thiopurines and 15 to 20 anti-TNF. Findings and limits, study-wide: Clonality above 26.8% at surgery always came with endoscopic recurrence.

Time point reported: neoterminal ileum biopsy at postoperative endoscopy, about 6 months after surgery. This clone was found a few times. Its cognate antigen is unknown. The J segment lost 4 bases and the V segment lost 4 bases, leaving 4 bases of the junction unmatched. This CDR3 contains 15 residues. Germline loops: CDR1 SNHLY, CDR2 FYNNEI. Some clones are missing from TCRdb's copy, which holds only in-frame ones; the method was immunoSEQ multiplex PCR. Of more than 15,000 clones in the sample, about three quarters were seen once. The chain links TRBV2 to TRBJ1-6; 7 nucleotides match TRBD1. The receptor comes from an adult with Crohn's disease. The sample was ileal tissue. The chain's CDR3 is CASSATGDYNSPLHF. The CDR3 region has the DNA TGTGCCAGCAGTGCTACAGGGGATTATAATTCACCCCTCCACTTT.